Presented here are 8 T cell receptor beta chains from one specimen sequenced in a study of early T cells in non-severe SARS-CoV-2 infection. TCRdb processed the 5' RACE reads anew with MiXCR; each CDR3 protein has one entry. The data contain roughly 26,000 distinct CDR3 sequences, 5% to 6.5% of them singletons. Sequencing used whole blood. The source is an adult who was a healthcare worker with PCR-confirmed SARS-CoV-2 infection or an uninfected control (not recorded which).

By proportion, this clonotype is medium-sized. The chain carries TRBV4-3 and TRBJ1-6; 8 bases agree with TRBD1. The CDR3 loop spans 17 amino acids. Germline CDR1 and CDR2: LGHNA and YSLEER. The junction had 5 bases not matched to a gene; V was cut back by 1 base and J by 3 bases. In nucleotides, the CDR3 is TGCGCCAGCAGCCAAGCTACTACAGGGGGCTATAATTCACCCCTCCACTTT. Its protein is CASSQATTGGYNSPLHF.

Judged by abundance, this clonotype is medium-sized (0.01 to 0.1%). The chain couples TRBV5-1 to TRBJ2-7, with TRBD1 as a possible D gene (7 bases). The CDR3 is 15 residues long. Germline V gene lookup returns CDR1 SGHRS and CDR2 YFSETQ. V dropped 0 bases and J dropped 3 bases, with 13 bases sitting between them. The CDR3 spells CASSLGTGGNYEQYF. The CDR3 DNA reads as TGCGCCAGCAGCTTGGGGACAGGAGGGAACTACGAGCAGTACTTC. Full variable domain (outside the CDR3, taken from reference TRBV5-1 and TRBJ2-7): KAGVTQTPRYLIKTRGQQVTLSCSPISGHRSVSWYQQTPGQGLQFLFEYFSETQRNKGNFPGRFSGRQFSNSRSEMNVSTLELGDSALYLCASSLGTGGNYEQYFGPGTRLTVT.

This clonotype was seen only a few times. V gene TRBV7-2 combines with J gene TRBJ2-3; the match to TRBD2 covers 11 bases. Germline trimming cut 2 bases from V and 4 bases from J; bases unmatched to any gene: 2. CDR3 length: 15 amino acids. Germline loops: CDR1 SGHTA, CDR2 FQGNSA. The CDR3 DNA sequence: TGTGCCAGCAGCTTACTAGCGGGGGGCGCAGATACGCAGTATTTT. The encoded protein is CASSLLAGGADTQYF.

This clonotype was observed at least ten times. The V call is TRBV10-2, the J call TRBJ2-5; D possibly corresponds to TRBD1 (7 bases). Trimming took off 4 bases at V and 3 bases at J, with 18 bases between the two ends. The CDR3 has 16 amino acids. The V gene's germline CDR1 is WSHSY and CDR2 SAAADI. CDR3 DNA sequence: TGCGCCAGCAGTGTCAGCCTTCCAGGGGGGAAAGAGACCCAGTACTTC. The encoded protein is CASSVSLPGGKETQYF.

On this clonotype itself: One junction end does not reproduce the germline sequence, and a read error may be involved. The chain joins TRBV7-9 to TRBJ1-2; TRBD1 agrees at 9 bases. CDR1 and CDR2 (germline): SEHNR, FQNEAQ (reference sequence). The CDR3 spans 16 residues. Here the CDR3 DNA reads TGTGCCAGCAGTTTAGGGGACAGGGCCCATAACTATGGCTACACCTTC. It translates to CASSLGDRAHNYGYTF.

This clonotype was counted between two and nine times. The genes are TRBV24-1 and TRBJ2-3; the D call may be TRBD1 or TRBD2 (6 bases each). CDR3 length: 13 amino acids. V was trimmed by 12 bases and J by 2 bases, leaving 14 bases between them. Germline lookup yields CDR1 KGHDR and CDR2 SFDVKD. CDR3 sequence (DNA): TGTGCCGTCGGGGGCATCTCCACAGATACGCAGTATTTT. The encoded protein is CAVGGISTDTQYF.

The chain employs TRBV29-1 and TRBJ1-3, with TRBD1 matching over 9 bases. The germline CDR1 and CDR2 sequences are SQVTM and ANQGSEA. Trimming took 6 bases from V and 8 from J; bases not matched to a gene: 5. This CDR3 comprises 12 residues. The CDR3: CSVEQGADTIYF. CDR3 DNA sequence: TGCAGCGTAGAACAGGGGGCGGACACCATATATTTT.

This clonotype has ten or more counts. J is TRBJ2-7 and V is TRBV19, with 8 positions matching TRBD2. CDR3 length equals 17 residues. Germline CDR1 reads LNHDA; CDR2 reads SQIVND (reference sequence). The ends lost 3 bases at V and 0 bases at J; junction bases unmatched: 10. The CDR3 coding sequence is TGTGCCAGTAGTATCCGGGGAGCGGGGGCAAGCTCCTACGAGCAGTACTTC. Its translation: CASSIRGAGASSYEQYF.